The source of this T cell receptor beta chain is a study of Ad26.COV2.S vaccination and SARS-CoV-2 variants. The overall study: In the study, Ad26.COV2.S was injected intramuscularly once, or twice 56 days apart.

The assay was immunoSEQ multiplex PCR, and TCRdb's table has in-frame clones only and misses some. The sample holds roughly 500,000 clones, around 90% seen once. CDR3 size: 15 residues. The V gene's germline CDR1 is MDHEN and CDR2 SYDVKM. The germline V and J ends were trimmed by 5 bases and 2 bases, with 14 bases remaining between them. Treatment of the sample: roughly 18 received Ad26.COV2.S at low or high dose, single or two shots; roughly 5 received placebo; per-sample allocation not given. Day 63 after the first vaccine or placebo injection was the time point for sampling. Source: peripheral blood, taken in a trial of Ad26.COV2.S vaccine versus placebo. This clonotype originated in a person aged 18-60 years who received the Ad26.COV2.S COVID-19 vaccine or a placebo. The chain combines TRBV28 with TRBJ2-3, with D perhaps TRBD1 or TRBD2 (5 bases each). Here the CDR3 DNA reads TGTGCCAGCAGTCAAGAGGGACGGGTCACAGATACGCAGTATTTT. This encodes CASSQEGRVTDTQYF.